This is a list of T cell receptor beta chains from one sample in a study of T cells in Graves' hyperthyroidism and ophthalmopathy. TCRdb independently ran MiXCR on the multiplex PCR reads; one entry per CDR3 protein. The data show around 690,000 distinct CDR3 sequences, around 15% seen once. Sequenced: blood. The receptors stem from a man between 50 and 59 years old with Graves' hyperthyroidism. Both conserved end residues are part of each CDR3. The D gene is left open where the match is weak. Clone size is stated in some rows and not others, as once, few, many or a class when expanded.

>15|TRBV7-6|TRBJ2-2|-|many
CASRPVRENTGELFF
TGTGCCAGCAGACCGGTGCGGGAGAACACCGGGGAGCTGTTTTTT
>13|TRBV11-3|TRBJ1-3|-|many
CASSSGQGNTIYF
TGTGCCAGCAGCTCCGGACAGGGAAACACCATATATTTT
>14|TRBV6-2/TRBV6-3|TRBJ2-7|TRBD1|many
CASRTTGMIYEQYF
TGTGCCAGCAGGACGACAGGGATGATCTACGAGCAGTACTTC
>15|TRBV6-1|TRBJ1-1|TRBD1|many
CASSDQTGSNTEAFF
TGTGCCAGCAGTGACCAGACAGGGAGTAACACTGAAGCTTTCTTT
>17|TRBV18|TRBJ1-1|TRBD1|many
CASSSGTGGFPNTEAFF
TGTGCCAGCTCCTCAGGGACAGGGGGCTTTCCGAACACTGAAGCTTTCTTT
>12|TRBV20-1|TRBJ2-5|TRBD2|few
CSAHRLAETQYF
TGCAGTGCCCACCGACTAGCGGAGACCCAGTACTTC
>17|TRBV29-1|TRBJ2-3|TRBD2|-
CSVEVAAAGGLIKPQYF
TGCAGCGTTGAAGTGGCAGCGGCGGGAGGCCTAATTAAGCCGCAGTATTTT
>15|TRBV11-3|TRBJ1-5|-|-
CASSLNSNSNQPQHF
TGTGCCAGCAGCTTAAATTCAAATAGCAATCAGCCCCAGCATTTT
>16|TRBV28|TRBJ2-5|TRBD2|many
CASSPVAGAGQETQYF
TGTGCCAGCAGTCCCGTAGCGGGAGCGGGGCAAGAGACCCAGTACTTC
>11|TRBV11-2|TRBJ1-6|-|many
CASTSSGLLHF
TGTGCCAGCACCTCGTCGGGACTCCTCCACTTT
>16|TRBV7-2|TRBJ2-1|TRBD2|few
CASSSMGTSGSSEQFF
TGTGCCAGCAGCTCTATGGGGACTAGCGGGAGTAGTGAGCAGTTCTTC
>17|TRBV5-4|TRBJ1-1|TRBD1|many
CASTNTGTGRFGTEAFF
TGTGCCAGCACCAATACCGGGACAGGGCGATTTGGTACTGAAGCTTTCTTT
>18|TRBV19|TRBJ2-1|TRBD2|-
CASSSSPGGTTREGEQFF
TGTGCCAGTAGTTCTAGCCCAGGAGGGACTACCAGGGAGGGGGAGCAGTTCTTC
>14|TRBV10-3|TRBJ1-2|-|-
CAISERVLALGYTF
TGTGCCATCAGTGAGAGGGTCTTGGCTCTAGGCTACACCTTC
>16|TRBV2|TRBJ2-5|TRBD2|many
CASRELAGNLQETQYF
TGTGCCAGCAGGGAGTTAGCGGGAAATCTACAAGAGACCCAGTACTTC
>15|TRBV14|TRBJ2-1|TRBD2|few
CASSLQGGSRNEQFF
TGTGCCAGCAGCCTCCAGGGCGGGAGTAGGAATGAGCAGTTCTTC
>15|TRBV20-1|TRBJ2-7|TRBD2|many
CSAVSGTLHSYEQYF
TGCAGTGCTGTTAGCGGGACCCTCCACTCCTACGAGCAGTACTTC
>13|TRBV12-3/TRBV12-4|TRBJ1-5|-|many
CASRGSGNQPQHF
TGTGCCAGCAGAGGGTCCGGCAATCAGCCCCAGCATTTT
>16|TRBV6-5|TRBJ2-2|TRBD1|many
CASSYSGTGIPGELFF
TGTGCCAGCAGTTACTCCGGGACAGGGATTCCCGGGGAGCTGTTTTTT
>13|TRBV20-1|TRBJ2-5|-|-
CSARLAVQETQYF
TGCAGTGCTAGATTGGCGGTCCAAGAGACCCAGTACTTC
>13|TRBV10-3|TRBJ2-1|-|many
CAISENSNNEQFF
TGTGCCATCAGTGAGAACTCGAACAATGAGCAGTTCTTC
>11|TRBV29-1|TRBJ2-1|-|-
CSVDLFPSQFF
TGCAGCGTTGATCTTTTCCCCAGTCAGTTCTTC
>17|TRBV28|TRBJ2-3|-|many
CASSLVHSGISTDTQYF
TGTGCCAGCAGTCTTGTTCATAGCGGCATTAGCACAGATACGCAGTATTTT
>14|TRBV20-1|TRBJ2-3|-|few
CSAGDIDGTDTQYF
TGCAGTGCTGGAGACATCGATGGCACAGATACGCAGTATTTT
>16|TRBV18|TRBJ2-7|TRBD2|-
CASSETSGRRVYEQYF
TGTGCCAGCTCGGAGACTAGCGGGAGAAGGGTCTACGAGCAGTACTTC
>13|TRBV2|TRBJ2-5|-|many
CASSVGRQETQYF
TGTGCCAGCAGTGTTGGCAGGCAAGAGACCCAGTACTTC
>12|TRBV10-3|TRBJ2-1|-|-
CAIGREWNEQFF
TGTGCCATCGGGCGGGAATGGAATGAGCAGTTCTTC
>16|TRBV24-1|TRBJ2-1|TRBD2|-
CATSDPTSGSGFKQFF
TGTGCCACCAGTGACCCCACTAGCGGGAGTGGTTTTAAGCAGTTCTTC
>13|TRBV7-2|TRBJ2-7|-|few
CASSPRRIREQYF
TGTGCCAGCAGCCCGCGACGGATCAGGGAGCAGTACTTC
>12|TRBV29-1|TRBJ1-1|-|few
CSVEPGNTEAFF
TGCAGCGTTGAACCGGGGAACACTGAAGCTTTCTTT
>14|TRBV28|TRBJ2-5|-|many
CASSFPQHQETQYF
TGTGCCAGCAGTTTTCCCCAGCACCAAGAGACCCAGTACTTC
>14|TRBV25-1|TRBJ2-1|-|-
CASSESGPGIEQFF
TGTGCCAGCAGTGAATCAGGTCCAGGGATCGAGCAGTTCTTC
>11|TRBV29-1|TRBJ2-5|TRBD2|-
CSVDGGLPQYF
TGCAGCGTTGACGGGGGGTTGCCCCAGTACTTC
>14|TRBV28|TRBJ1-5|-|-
CASSLPYSNQPQHF
TGTGCCAGCAGTTTACCCTATAGCAATCAGCCCCAGCATTTT
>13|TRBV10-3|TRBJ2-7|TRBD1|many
CAISGGTGGEQYF
TGTGCCATCAGTGGGGGGACAGGGGGTGAGCAGTACTTC
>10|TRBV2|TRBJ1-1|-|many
CASSVQEAFF
TGTGCCAGCAGTGTCCAAGAAGCTTTCTTT
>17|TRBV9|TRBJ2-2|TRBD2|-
CASSGRTSGRNTGELFF
TGTGCCAGCAGCGGACGGACTAGCGGGAGGAACACCGGGGAGCTGTTTTTT
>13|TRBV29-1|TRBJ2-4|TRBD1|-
CSATLQGVNIQYF
TGCAGCGCAACACTACAGGGGGTAAACATTCAGTACTTC
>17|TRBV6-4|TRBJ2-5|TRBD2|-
CASRDPHSGRAKETQYF
TGTGCCAGCAGGGACCCTCATAGCGGGAGGGCCAAGGAGACCCAGTACTTC
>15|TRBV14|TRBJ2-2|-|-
CASSRVGAFTGELFF
TGTGCCAGCAGCCGGGTAGGGGCCTTCACCGGGGAGCTGTTTTTT
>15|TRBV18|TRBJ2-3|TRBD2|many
CASSPTSGRGDTQYF
TGTGCCAGCTCACCGACTAGCGGGAGAGGAGATACGCAGTATTTT
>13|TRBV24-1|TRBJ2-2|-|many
CATRDSNTGELFF
TGTGCCACCCGGGACTCCAACACCGGGGAGCTGTTTTTT
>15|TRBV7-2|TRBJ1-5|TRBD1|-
CASSLGQGARQPQHF
TGTGCCAGCAGCTTGGGACAGGGGGCTAGGCAGCCCCAGCATTTT
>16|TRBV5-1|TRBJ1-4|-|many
CASSLIGPATNEKLFF
TGCGCCAGCAGCTTGATAGGGCCGGCAACTAATGAAAAACTGTTTTTT
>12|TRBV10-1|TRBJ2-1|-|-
CASSESSDEQFF
TGCGCCAGCAGTGAGTCCTCCGATGAGCAGTTCTTC
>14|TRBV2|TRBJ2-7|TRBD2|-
CASSAREGSYEQYF
TGTGCCAGCAGTGCGCGGGAGGGCTCCTACGAGCAGTACTTC
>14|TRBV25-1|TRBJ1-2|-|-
CASTPDTDIYGYTF
TGTGCCAGCACCCCGGACACTGATATCTATGGCTACACCTTC
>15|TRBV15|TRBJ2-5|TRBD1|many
CATSRATGVLETQYF
TGTGCCACCAGCAGAGCGACAGGGGTGTTAGAGACCCAGTACTTC
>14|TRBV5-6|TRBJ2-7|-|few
CASSPQDSKYEQYF
TGTGCCAGCAGCCCTCAGGACAGTAAGTACGAGCAGTACTTC
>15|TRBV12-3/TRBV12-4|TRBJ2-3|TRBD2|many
CASSPLAGGSDTQYF
TGTGCCAGCAGCCCACTAGCGGGAGGATCAGATACGCAGTATTTT
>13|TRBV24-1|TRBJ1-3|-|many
CATSDSRQNTIYF
TGTGCCACCAGTGATTCAAGGCAGAACACCATATATTTT
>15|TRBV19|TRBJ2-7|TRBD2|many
CASRRGEGEGYEQYF
TGTGCCAGTAGACGCGGGGAGGGAGAAGGCTACGAGCAGTACTTC
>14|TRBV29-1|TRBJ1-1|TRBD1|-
CSAPDRGTNTEAFF
TGCAGCGCCCCCGACAGGGGGACGAACACTGAAGCTTTCTTT
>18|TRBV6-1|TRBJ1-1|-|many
CASSYSPDSWASPTEAFF
TGTGCCAGCAGTTACAGCCCGGACTCATGGGCGAGCCCCACTGAAGCTTTCTTT
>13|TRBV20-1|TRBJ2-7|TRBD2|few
CSAALADTYEQYF
TGCAGTGCCGCCCTAGCGGACACCTACGAGCAGTACTTC